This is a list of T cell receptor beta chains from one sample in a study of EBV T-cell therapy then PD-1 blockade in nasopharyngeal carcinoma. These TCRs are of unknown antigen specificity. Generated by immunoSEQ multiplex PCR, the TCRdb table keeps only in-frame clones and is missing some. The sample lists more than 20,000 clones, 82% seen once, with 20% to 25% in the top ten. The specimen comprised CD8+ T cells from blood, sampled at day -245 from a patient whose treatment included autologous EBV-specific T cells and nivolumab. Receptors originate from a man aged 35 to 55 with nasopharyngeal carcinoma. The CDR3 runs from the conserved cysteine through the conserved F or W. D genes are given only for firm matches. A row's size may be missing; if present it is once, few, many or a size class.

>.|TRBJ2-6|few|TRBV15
TGTGCCACCAGCAGAGATCCGGGGGCTGGGGCCAACGTCCTGACTTTC
CATSRDPGAGANVLTF
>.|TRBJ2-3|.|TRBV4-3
TGCGCCAGCAGCCAGTATGCAGGGGTCCGCTACACAGATACGCAGTATTTT
CASSQYAGVRYTDTQYF
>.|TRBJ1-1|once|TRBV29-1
TGCAGCGTTGTTCTGGGAGCTTTCTTT
CSVVLGAFF
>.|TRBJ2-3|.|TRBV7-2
TGTGCCAGCAGCTTATCAGGGTTCAGAACCTTCACAGATACGCAGTATTTT
CASSLSGFRTFTDTQYF
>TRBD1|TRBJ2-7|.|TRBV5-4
TGTGCCAGCAGCCGGCTTGACAGGGCCAGCTCCTACGAGCAGTACTTC
CASSRLDRASSYEQYF
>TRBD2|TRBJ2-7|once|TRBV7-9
TGTGCCAGCAGCGGTCCCACTAGCGGGGGAACCTACGAGCAGTACTTC
CASSGPTSGGTYEQYF
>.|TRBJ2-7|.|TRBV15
TGTGCCACCAGCGCCGGGACGCCTCCGAGCTCCTACGAGCAGTACTTC
CATSAGTPPSSYEQYF
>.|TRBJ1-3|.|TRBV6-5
TGTGCCAGCAGTTATTCCCAGAGCTCTGGAAACACCATATATTTT
CASSYSQSSGNTIYF
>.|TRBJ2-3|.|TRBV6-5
TGTGCCAGCAGTTACTCGCGGAGCACAGATACGCAGTATTTT
CASSYSRSTDTQYF
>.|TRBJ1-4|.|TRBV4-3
TGCGCCAGCAGCCAAGACGTCTCGGACGGTGAAAAACTGTTTTTT
CASSQDVSDGEKLFF
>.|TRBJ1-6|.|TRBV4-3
TGCGCCAGCAGCCAAGATCAGGGAAACTATAATTCACCCCTCCACTTT
CASSQDQGNYNSPLHF
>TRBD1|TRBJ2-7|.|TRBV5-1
TGCGCCAGCAGCTTGACCTGGGACAGGGCTAACTACGAGCAGTACTTC
CASSLTWDRANYEQYF
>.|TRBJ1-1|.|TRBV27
TGTGCCAGCAAGGTTGGGAACACTGAAGCTTTCTTT
CASKVGNTEAFF
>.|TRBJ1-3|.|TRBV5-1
TGCGCCAGCAGTCAGGGTTCTGGAAACACCATATATTTT
CASSQGSGNTIYF
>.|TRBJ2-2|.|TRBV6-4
TGTGCCAGCAGTGACGGGGGCGCCCAATCCGGGGAGCTGTTTTTT
CASSDGGAQSGELFF
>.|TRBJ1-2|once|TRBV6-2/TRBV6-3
TGTGCCAGCAGTTACACGGATAACTATGGCTACACCTTC
CASSYTDNYGYTF
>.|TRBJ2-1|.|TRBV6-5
TGTGCCAGCAGTTACGGGCAGGGACTCTACAATGAGCAGTTCTTC
CASSYGQGLYNEQFF
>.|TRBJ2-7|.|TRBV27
TGTGCCAGCAGTTTAGCCAGGGGTTTCTACGAGCAGTACTTC
CASSLARGFYEQYF
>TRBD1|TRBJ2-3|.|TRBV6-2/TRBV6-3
TGTGCCAGCAACCCGGGACAGGCCACAGATACGCAGTATTTT
CASNPGQATDTQYF
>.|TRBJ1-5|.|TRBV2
TGTGCCGGAGGTGGGGATAGCAATCAGCCCCAGCATTTT
CAGGGDSNQPQHF
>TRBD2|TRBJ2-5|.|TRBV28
TGTGCCAGCAGTTTGGCGGGGGGGGACGAAGAGACCCAGTACTTC
CASSLAGGDEETQYF
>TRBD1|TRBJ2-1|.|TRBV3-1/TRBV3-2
TGTGCCAGCAGTCGGGACAGCTTCCCTACAGCGTCCTACAATGAGCAGTTCTTC
CASSRDSFPTASYNEQFF
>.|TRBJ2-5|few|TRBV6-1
TGTGCCAGCAGTGAAGTAGGGGGTCGCCAAGAGACCCAGTACTTC
CASSEVGGRQETQYF
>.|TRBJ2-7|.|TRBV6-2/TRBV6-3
TGTGCCAGCAGTTACTGGGCGGGGCCCTACGAGCAGTACTTC
CASSYWAGPYEQYF
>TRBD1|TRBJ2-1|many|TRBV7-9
TGTGCCAGCAGCCCCCAACAGGGGGCGAATAGGGATGAGCAGTTCTTC
CASSPQQGANRDEQFF
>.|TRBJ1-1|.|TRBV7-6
TGTGCCAGCAGCTTCTCGGTCGGTGAGAACACTGAAGCTTTCTTT
CASSFSVGENTEAFF
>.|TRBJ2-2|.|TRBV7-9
TGTGCCAGCAGCCACGTCGCCGGGGAGCTGTTTTTT
CASSHVAGELFF
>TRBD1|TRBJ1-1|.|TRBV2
TGTGCCAGCAGTACCCCGGGACAGCTATCGGAAGCTTTCTTT
CASSTPGQLSEAFF
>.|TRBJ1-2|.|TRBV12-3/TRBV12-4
TGTGCCAGCAGTCGTAACAGGGACTATGGCTACACCTTC
CASSRNRDYGYTF
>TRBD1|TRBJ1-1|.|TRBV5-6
TGTGCCAGCAGCCCATCCGCCGGGACAGGGATCATGGTGAACACTGAAGCTTTCTTT
CASSPSAGTGIMVNTEAFF
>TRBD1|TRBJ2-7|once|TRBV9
TGTGCCAGCAGCGTGGACAGGGGTCACGAGCAGTACTTC
CASSVDRGHEQYF
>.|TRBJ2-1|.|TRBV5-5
TGTGCCAGCAGCGGGGTCTGGCGGGCGACCTACAATGAGCAGTTCTTC
CASSGVWRATYNEQFF
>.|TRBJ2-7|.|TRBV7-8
TGTGCCAGCAGCCCGTATTCGGGGTCGTCGGTTGAGCAGTACTTC
CASSPYSGSSVEQYF
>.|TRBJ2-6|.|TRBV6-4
TGTGCCAGCAGCCCGGAGGGGGAGGAGGCCAACGTCCTGACTTTC
CASSPEGEEANVLTF
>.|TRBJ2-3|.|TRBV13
TGTGCCAGCAGCTTAGAGCCGGTAGATACGCAGTATTTT
CASSLEPVDTQYF
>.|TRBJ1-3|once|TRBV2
TGTGCCAGCAGTGAAGAGGCGGGGGGCCCTGGAAACACCATATATTTT
CASSEEAGGPGNTIYF
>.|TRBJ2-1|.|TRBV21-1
TGTGCCAGCAGCAAAGAGAGACTAGCGGGGGGGAATGAGCAGTTCTTC
CASSKERLAGGNEQFF
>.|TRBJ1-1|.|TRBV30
TGTGCCTGGAGTGTACGCCCCGATGAAGCTTTCTTT
CAWSVRPDEAFF
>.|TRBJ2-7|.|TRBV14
TGTGCCAGCAGCCAAACACAGGACTCCTACGAGCAGTACTTC
CASSQTQDSYEQYF
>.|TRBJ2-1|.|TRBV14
TGTGCCAGCAGCCAAGGGAGAGGGGAAGGGTATAATGAGCAGTTCTTC
CASSQGRGEGYNEQFF